One and the same sample provided the 32 T cell receptor beta chains below, sequenced in a study of blood T cell repertoires in COVID-19. Assay: immunoSEQ multiplex PCR; the TCRdb copy retains only in-frame clones and omits some. In the table there are about 250,000 clones, approximately 85% of which are singletons. Sequenced: PBMCs or T cells enriched from blood (not recorded which). All receptors derive from a woman younger than 45 who had recovered from COVID-19.

The gene calls are TRBV6-5 and TRBJ2-7, with no clear D. V lost 7 bases, J lost 8 bases, and 12 bases lay in between. CDR1 and CDR2 from the germline V gene are MNHEY and SVGAGI. This CDR3 is built from 11 residues. The CDR3 protein is CASTSGFKQYF. In DNA, the CDR3 is TGTGCCAGCACCAGTGGTTTCAAGCAGTACTTC.

The V call is TRBV28, the J call TRBJ1-2; TRBD1 agrees at 8 bases. V shed 3 bases and J 8 bases; nucleotides not matched to a gene: 8. The germline V gene has CDR1 MDHEN and CDR2 SYDVKM. The CDR3 length is 14 residues. The CDR3 coding sequence is TGTGCCAGCAGTTTTCAGGGACAGGTTGGGGGCTACACCTTC. Translating it yields CASSFQGQVGGYTF.

In its sample, this clone was seen a few times. The rearrangement links TRBV3-1 (or the pseudogene TRBV3-2) to TRBJ2-7, with 9 bases that match TRBD1. This CDR3 spans 14 amino acids. The V segment lost 4 bases and the J segment 0 bases; nucleotides outside the gene matches: 1. Germline V CDR1 and CDR2: LGHDT, YNNKEL (reference sequence). As DNA, the CDR3 is TGTGCCAGCAGCCCGACAGGGGGCTCCTACGAGCAGTACTTC. It codes for CASSPTGGSYEQYF.

The chain employs TRBV5-6 and TRBJ2-1; perhaps TRBD2 as D (5 bases). The CDR3 is 13 amino acids. Trimming removed 5 bases from V and 6 bases from J, with 12 bases in between. Germline V gene lookup returns CDR1 SGHDT and CDR2 YYEEEE. This chain's CDR3 is CASSTVGGNEQFF. For the CDR3, the DNA is TGTGCCAGCAGTACGGTCGGAGGCAATGAGCAGTTCTTC.

The chain joins TRBV28 to TRBJ1-6; 8 nucleotides agree with TRBD1. This CDR3 spans 18 amino acids. Losses at the gene ends were 2 bases for V and 7 bases for J; bases not matched to a gene: 13. Per the germline V gene, CDR1 is MDHEN and CDR2 is SYDVKM. CDR3 region: CASSLEVPGGKMNSPLHF. In DNA, the CDR3 is TGTGCCAGCAGTTTAGAGGTCCCAGGGGGCAAGATGAATTCACCCCTCCACTTT.

A single count supports this clone. The V gene is TRBV30, the J gene TRBJ2-3, with 10 bases matching TRBD2. This CDR3 has 15 residues. Trimming took 1 base from V and 1 from J; bases not matched to a gene: 2. Per germline, CDR1 GTSNPN and CDR2 SVGIG (reference sequence). The CDR3 here is CAWSAGTSGTDTQYF. The CDR3 bases are TGTGCCTGGAGTGCCGGGACTAGCGGCACAGATACGCAGTATTTT.

With regard to this clone: The same CDR3 can be traced to other DNA sequences in this sample. V is TRBV5-6 and J is TRBJ2-2; TRBD1 matches at 9 bases. This CDR3 has 16 residues. Trimming removed 0 bases from V and 3 bases from J; junction bases left unmatched: 3. Germline V gives CDR1 SGHDT, CDR2 YYEEEE. This CDR3 is CASSLDRGRDTGELFF. The CDR3 DNA reads as TGTGCCAGCAGCTTGGACAGGGGGCGGGACACCGGGGAGCTGTTTTTT.

The rearrangement uses TRBV5-6 and TRBJ2-2; 8 positions match TRBD1. The CDR3 has 14 residues. The V gene's germline CDR1 is SGHDT and CDR2 YYEEEE. V gave up 3 bases and J gave up 6 bases; unmatched junction bases: 4. CDR3 coding DNA: TGTGCCAGCAGCTGGGAACAGGGGGCCGGGGAGCTGTTTTTT. It encodes CASSWEQGAGELFF.

The chain has TRBV14 and TRBJ1-4; D is uncertain. The germline CDR1 and CDR2 sequences are SGHDN and FVKESK. V lost 5 bases to trimming and J lost 5 bases, with 24 bases between them. This CDR3 comprises 18 residues. The CDR3 DNA reads as TGTGCCAGCAGCTCCCATCCGACATGGGAGGGAGCAAATGAAAAACTGTTTTTT. Translated, it gives CASSSHPTWEGANEKLFF.

This chain links TRBV6-5 with TRBJ2-1; 9 bases agree with TRBD1. This CDR3 comprises 15 residues. The trim removed 6 bases at V and 8 bases at J, leaving 11 bases unmatched. Germline V gene data show CDR1 as MNHEY and CDR2 as SVGAGI. CDR3: CASRGQGSRFYEQFF. CDR3 nucleotide sequence: TGTGCCAGCAGGGGACAGGGCTCAAGATTCTATGAGCAGTTCTTC.

The J gene is TRBJ1-5, the V gene TRBV5-6, with D perhaps matching TRBD1 (5 bases). This CDR3 comprises 13 residues. Germline V CDR1 and CDR2: SGHDT, YYEEEE. Trimming shortened V by 1 base and J by 9 bases, and 11 bases separated the two germline ends. The CDR3 DNA reads as TGTGCCAGCAGCTTGCAAGGGGTGCGGCCCCAGCATTTT. This codes for CASSLQGVRPQHF.

In the case of this clone: One end of the junction is discordant with germline, which a read error may explain. The J gene is TRBJ1-5, the V gene TRBV28, with D maybe TRBD1 (5 bases). The germline V gene has CDR1 MDHEN and CDR2 SYDVKM. The CDR3 is 17 amino acids. Here the CDR3 reads CASTLGQGPFNNQPQHF. CDR3 sequence (DNA): TGTGCCAGCACTTTAGGGCAGGGTCCATTTAATAATCAGCCCCAGCATTTT.

The J gene is TRBJ2-7, the V gene TRBV4-1; a weak D match, TRBD2 (6 bases). CDR1 and CDR2 (germline): MGHRA, YSYEKL. V was trimmed by 1 base and J by 4 bases, leaving 17 bases between them. CDR3 size: 16 residues. CDR3 residues: CASSQGLRRDSYEQYF. The CDR3 bases are TGCGCCAGCAGCCAAGGACTTAGACGGGACTCTTACGAGCAGTACTTC.

This clone came up many times. The chain couples TRBV5-1 to TRBJ2-7; TRBD1 matches at 7 bases. This CDR3 region has 14 residues. V was pared by 3 bases and J by 2 bases, with 5 bases of the junction left unmatched. Per the germline V gene, CDR1 is SGHRS and CDR2 is YFSETQ. The CDR3 loop reads CASSWNRGTYEQYF. CDR3 nucleotides: TGCGCCAGCAGCTGGAACAGGGGAACCTACGAGCAGTACTTC.

This sequence joins TRBV6-1 and TRBJ2-3; 11 bases are shared with TRBD2. CDR3 length equals 15 residues. Germline lookup yields CDR1 MNHNS and CDR2 SASEGT. With 3 bases clipped from V and 3 bases from J, the junction kept 2 bases outside the gene matches. The CDR3: CASSETSGATDTQYF. The CDR3 region has the DNA TGTGCCAGCAGTGAGACTAGCGGGGCAACAGATACGCAGTATTTT.

Notes on this clone: This sample also contains other DNA sequences that code for the same CDR3. The chain links TRBV7-9 to TRBJ1-1, with 8 positions matching TRBD1. The trim removed 3 bases at V and 3 bases at J, leaving 0 bases unmatched. This CDR3 has 13 residues. The germline CDR1 and CDR2 sequences are SEHNR and FQNEAQ (reference sequence). The CDR3 sequence is CASSLTGDTEAFF. CDR3 bases: TGTGCCAGCAGCTTGACAGGGGACACTGAAGCTTTCTTT.

The chain uses TRBV12-5 and TRBJ2-2; no clear D gene. Looked up from germline, CDR1 is LGHNT and CDR2 is FRNRAP. V was clipped by 5 bases and J by 7 bases, with 23 bases between them. The CDR3 has 17 residues. The CDR3 region is CASGPRRLISFGGELFF. The CDR3 bases are TGTGCTAGTGGTCCCCGCCGCCTAATAAGTTTCGGCGGGGAGCTGTTTTTT.

The chain couples TRBV5-4 to TRBJ2-3; TRBD2 matches 8 bases. From germline, CDR1 is SGHNT and CDR2 YYREEE (reference sequence). Trimming cost V 2 bases and J 4 bases; bases outside gene matches: 6. CDR3 length: 15 residues. This CDR3 is CASSFGRGGADTQYF. The CDR3 nucleotides are TGTGCCAGCAGCTTCGGACGGGGGGGTGCAGATACGCAGTATTTT.

This chain links TRBV5-4 with TRBJ2-5; 8 bases fit TRBD1. The V and J ends lost 1 base and 3 bases, in that order; junction bases with no gene match: 2. Germline assignment: CDR1 SGHNT and CDR2 YYREEE (reference sequence). This CDR3 comprises 14 residues. In nucleotides, the CDR3 is TGTGCCAGCAGCTTGATACAGGGGGAAGAGACCCAGTACTTC. This sequence encodes CASSLIQGEETQYF.

The chain uses TRBV3-1 (or the pseudogene TRBV3-2) and TRBJ1-2; 7 bases are shared with TRBD1. The ends lost 3 bases at V and 5 bases at J; junction bases unmatched: 12. CDR1 LGHDT and CDR2 YNNKEL come from the germline V gene (reference sequence). CDR3 size: 16 residues. CDR3 DNA: TGTGCCAGCAGCCATCCCGGGGACAGAATCCTATATGGCTACACCTTC. Encoded protein: CASSHPGDRILYGYTF.

V and J are TRBV5-5 and TRBJ1-2; 9 bases map to TRBD1. The CDR3 contains 15 residues. Germline CDR1 reads SGHKS; CDR2 reads YYEKEE (reference sequence). Trimming removed 4 bases from V and 5 bases from J; junction bases left unmatched: 9. CDR3 nucleotide sequence: TGTGCCAGCAGCCTTCCGGGACAGGGTGGGTATGGCTACACCTTC. Protein product: CASSLPGQGGYGYTF. Supplemented by reference TRBV5-5 and TRBJ1-2, the full variable domain reads DAGVTQSPTHLIKTRGQQVTLRCSPISGHKSVSWYQQVLGQGPQFIFQYYEKEERGRGNFPDRFSARQFPNYSSELNVNALLLGDSALYLCASSLPGQGGYGYTFGSGTRLTVV.

The rearrangement links TRBV10-3 to TRBJ2-1; 9 nucleotides agree with TRBD2. Germline CDR1 is ENHRY and CDR2 is SYGVKD. V was clipped by 5 bases and J by 8 bases; unmatched bases: 16. The CDR3 has 17 amino acids. This CDR3 is CAISFPSRGGLGYEQFF. CDR3 in DNA: TGTGCCATCAGTTTCCCTTCGCGGGGGGGCCTTGGGTATGAGCAGTTCTTC.

The chain is built from TRBV3-1 (or the pseudogene TRBV3-2) and TRBJ2-2; maybe TRBD2 (6 bases). Germline V gene sequence: CDR1 LGHDT, CDR2 YNNKEL (reference sequence). V was trimmed by 10 bases and J by 4 bases, leaving 22 bases between them. This CDR3 comprises 16 residues. For the CDR3, the DNA is TGTGCCATTTCAATGAGCGGTTCCGGGGGCACCGGGGAGCTGTTTTTT. This translates into CAISMSGSGGTGELFF.

V usage is TRBV19 and J usage is TRBJ1-2, with D uncertain. Germline V lookup: CDR1 LNHDA, CDR2 SQIVND (reference sequence). CDR3 length equals 13 residues. V was trimmed by 4 bases and J by 4 bases, leaving 10 bases between them. The CDR3 spells CASSTGIIYGYTF. In nucleotides, the CDR3 is TGTGCCAGTAGTACGGGGATAATCTATGGCTACACCTTC.

The chain combines TRBV7-2 with TRBJ1-1, with D unresolved. The germline CDR1 and CDR2 sequences are SGHTA and FQGNSA. V was trimmed by 1 base and J by 0 bases, leaving 9 bases between them. This CDR3 comprises 15 residues. CDR3 region: CASSLGGSLNTEAFF. Written as DNA, the CDR3 is TGTGCCAGCAGCTTAGGTGGCAGTTTGAACACTGAAGCTTTCTTT.

This chain uses TRBV4-2 with TRBJ1-1; D possibly corresponds to TRBD1 (5 bases). Trimming took off 4 bases at V and 6 bases at J, with 6 bases between the two ends. This CDR3 region has 11 residues. Germline values: CDR1 LGHNA, CDR2 YNFKEQ. The CDR3 region is CASSPTAEAFF. The CDR3 DNA is TGTGCCAGCAGCCCGACAGCTGAAGCTTTCTTT.

The genes are TRBV20-1 and TRBJ2-1, with D maybe TRBD2 (7 bases). Per germline, CDR1 DFQATT and CDR2 SNEGSKA (reference sequence). The length of the CDR3 is 11 residues. The CDR3 bases are TGCAGGGTCGGGGGGCTCAATGAGCAGTTCTTC. Encoded protein: CRVGGLNEQFF.

This clone was seen a few times. The gene calls are TRBV4-1 and TRBJ1-4; possibly TRBD1 for D (6 bases). V gave up 5 bases and J gave up 0 bases, with 22 bases separating them. The CDR3 consists of 19 residues. CDR1 MGHRA and CDR2 YSYEKL come from the germline V gene. The CDR3 is CASSGGGLPTMATNEKLFF. Here the CDR3 DNA reads TGCGCCAGCAGCGGGGGCGGCTTGCCGACTATGGCAACTAATGAAAAACTGTTTTTT.

This clone was seen once. The CDR3 nucleotides are TGTGCCAGCAGCACGAGGAGGGACAGGGACACAGATACGCAGTATTTT. Its translation: CASSTRRDRDTDTQYF. The J gene is TRBJ2-3, the V gene TRBV9; TRBD1 matches at 9 bases. Germline lookup yields CDR1 SGDLS and CDR2 YYNGEE. This CDR3 comprises 16 residues. V dropped 4 bases and J dropped 2; count of bases not matched to a gene: 8.

This chain connects TRBV5-1 to TRBJ1-1; D ambiguous. This CDR3 spans 13 amino acids. The V end was cut by 1 base, the J end by 2 bases, with 6 bases between. Germline V gene sequence: CDR1 SGHRS, CDR2 YFSETQ. The CDR3 sequence: CASSLPVNTEAFF. The DNA for the CDR3 is TGCGCCAGCAGCTTGCCGGTTAACACTGAAGCTTTCTTT.

This sequence joins TRBV18 and TRBJ2-1, with a tentative D call TRBD2 (5 bases). Deletions cut 6 bases from V and 6 bases from J, with 18 bases between. The CDR3 is 15 amino acids. Germline CDR1 is KGHSH and CDR2 is LQKENI. The CDR3 loop is CASSTWSGAGNEQFF. The CDR3 region has the DNA TGTGCCAGCTCCACCTGGAGCGGAGCCGGCAATGAGCAGTTCTTC.

The V call is TRBV30, the J call TRBJ1-2; D is possibly TRBD1 (6 bases). CDR1 and CDR2 from the germline V gene are GTSNPN and SVGIG (reference sequence). Trimming took 4 bases from V and 7 from J, leaving 22 bases between them. CDR3 length equals 15 residues. CDR3 residues: CAWNIWAGDLSGYTF. The CDR3 region has the DNA TGTGCCTGGAATATATGGGCAGGGGATCTTAGTGGCTACACCTTC.